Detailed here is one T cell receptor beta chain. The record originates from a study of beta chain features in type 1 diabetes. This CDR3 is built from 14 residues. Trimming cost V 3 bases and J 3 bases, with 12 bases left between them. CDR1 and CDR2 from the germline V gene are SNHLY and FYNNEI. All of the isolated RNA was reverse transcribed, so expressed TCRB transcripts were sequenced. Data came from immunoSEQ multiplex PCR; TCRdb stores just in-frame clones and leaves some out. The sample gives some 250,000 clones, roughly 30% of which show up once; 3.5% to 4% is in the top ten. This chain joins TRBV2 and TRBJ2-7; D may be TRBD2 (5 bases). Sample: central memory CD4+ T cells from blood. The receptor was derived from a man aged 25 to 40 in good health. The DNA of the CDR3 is TGTGCCAGCAGTGATAGGACGGCGGGCTACGAGCAGTACTTC. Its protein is CASSDRTAGYEQYF. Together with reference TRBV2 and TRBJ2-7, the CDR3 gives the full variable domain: EPEVTQTPSHQVTQMGQEVILRCVPISNHLYFYWYRQILGQKVEFLVSFYNNEISEKSEIFDDQFSVERPDGSNFTLKIRSTKLEDSAMYFCASSDRTAGYEQYFGPGTRLTVT.